This T cell receptor beta chain was captured by sequencing in a study of T cell responses to AZD1222 COVID-19 vaccine. General study findings and limits: Spike-specific TCR breadth rose after two AZD1222 doses, and depth rose as well.

In germline, CDR1 is LGHDT, CDR2 YNNKEL (reference sequence). The CDR3 sequence is 14 residues long. Trimming took off 8 bases at V and 5 bases at J, with 18 bases between the two ends. As to this clone: The antigen remains unidentified.

Data came from immunoSEQ multiplex PCR; TCRdb stores just in-frame clones and leaves some out. This sample has 75,000 to 100,000 clones, with roughly 87% found just once. The source was peripheral blood, collected on day 0 of AZD1222 vaccination. This chain connects TRBV3-1 (or the pseudogene TRBV3-2) to TRBJ1-1, with D possibly matching TRBD1 (6 bases). This receptor was taken from an adult in good health. The CDR3 region is CASRDAGAGTEAFF. For the CDR3, the DNA is TGTGCCAGCCGAGACGCGGGGGCTGGGACTGAAGCTTTCTTT.